This T cell receptor beta chain was captured by sequencing in a study of blood T cell repertoires in COVID-19. The CDR3 loop spans 14 amino acids. Germline loops: CDR1 SEHNR, CDR2 FQNEAQ (reference sequence). V shed 3 bases and J shed 9 bases, with 14 bases lying between them. Original processing notes: Nucleated cell number was recorded as an estimate derived from reference gene primer amplification. Profiling relied on immunoSEQ multiplex PCR, and the TCRdb table lists in-frame clones only, not all of them. V and J calls and clone size come straight from that table; D and trimming were deduced from the DNA. Of nearly 200,000 clones in the sample, roughly four fifths were seen once.

The origin of this receptor is a human donor with acute or convalescent COVID-19. The donor label of this sample is uncertain. This chain links TRBV7-9 with TRBJ1-4; D remains unclear. Sequencing input: peripheral blood. CDR3 residues: CASSFDPLGKKLFF. CDR3 DNA: TGTGCCAGCAGCTTCGACCCCTTGGGCAAAAAACTGTTTTTT.